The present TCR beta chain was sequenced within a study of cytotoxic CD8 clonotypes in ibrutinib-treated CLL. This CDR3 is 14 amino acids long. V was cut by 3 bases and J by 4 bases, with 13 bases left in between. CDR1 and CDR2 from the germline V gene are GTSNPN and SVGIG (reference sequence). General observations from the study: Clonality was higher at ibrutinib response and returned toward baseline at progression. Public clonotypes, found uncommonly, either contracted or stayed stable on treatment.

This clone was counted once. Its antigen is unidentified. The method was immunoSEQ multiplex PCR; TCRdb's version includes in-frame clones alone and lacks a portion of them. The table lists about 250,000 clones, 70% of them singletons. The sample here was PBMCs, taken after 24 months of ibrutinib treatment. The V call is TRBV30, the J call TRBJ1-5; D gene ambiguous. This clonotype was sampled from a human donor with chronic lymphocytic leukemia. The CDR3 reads CAWSLPASNQPQHF. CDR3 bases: TGTGCCTGGAGCCTGCCAGCCTCAAATCAGCCCCAGCATTTT.